The rows below give T cell receptor beta chains drawn from one sample of a study of graft-versus-host responses after intestinal transplantation. Method: immunoSEQ multiplex PCR; TCRdb's copy keeps in-frame clones and lacks some. The sample has around 92,000 clones; about 82% are singletons. The sequenced sample was PBMCs, obtained 255 days after intestinal transplant. These receptor sequences come from a human patient who received an intestinal transplant, so some T cells may come from the graft donor. The CDR3 runs from the conserved cysteine through the conserved F or W. D genes are given only for firm matches. Expanded clones are given a class, and other clones once, few, many or no size at all.

d_call j_call v_call clone_size cdr3_nt cdr3_aa
NA TRBJ2-5 TRBV27 NA TGTGCCAGCAGTTTTTCAGGCCAAGAGACCCAGTACTTC CASSFSGQETQYF
TRBD2 TRBJ2-1 TRBV9 NA TGTGCCAGCAGCGTAGCCGGGAGGCAATACAATGAGCAGTTCTTC CASSVAGRQYNEQFF
NA TRBJ1-2 TRBV27 NA TGTGCCAGCAGTTCCCTCGACAGGTCCCTCTATGGCTACACCTTC CASSSLDRSLYGYTF
NA TRBJ2-2 TRBV5-4 NA TGTGCCAGCAGCTTGGGTCAGTCAGGGCGAACCGGGGAGCTGTTTTTT CASSLGQSGRTGELFF
NA TRBJ2-6 TRBV11-2 NA TGTGCCAGCAGCTCGGGTCCAGGTTTCTCTGGGGCCAACGTCCTGACTTTC CASSSGPGFSGANVLTF
TRBD1 TRBJ1-1 TRBV7-2 few TGTGCCAGCAGCTCGACAGGGGAGGGCACTGAAGCTTTCTTT CASSSTGEGTEAFF
NA TRBJ2-5 TRBV28 NA TGTGCCAGCAGTTTAGGGCAGACCCAGTACTTC CASSLGQTQYF
NA TRBJ2-1 TRBV6-5 NA TGTGCCAGCAGTTACTCGATAAGGGGGGACAATGAGCAGTTCTTC CASSYSIRGDNEQFF
NA TRBJ1-3 TRBV18 once TGTGCCAGCTCGGAACTCGGGACGGGGAGCTCTGGAAACACCATATATTTT CASSELGTGSSGNTIYF
NA TRBJ2-5 TRBV27 NA TGTGCCAGCAGAAGGGCCCAAGAGACCCAGTACTTC CASRRAQETQYF
NA TRBJ1-2 TRBV18 NA TGTGCCAGCTCACCTCAGGGTAGTAACTATGGCTACACCTTC CASSPQGSNYGYTF
TRBD1 TRBJ2-3 TRBV12-5 NA TGTGCTAGTGGAATGGACAGGGCCACAGATACGCAGTATTTT CASGMDRATDTQYF
NA TRBJ1-1 TRBV29-1 NA TGCAGCGTTGACGTTAACACTGAAGCTTTCTTT CSVDVNTEAFF
NA TRBJ1-2 TRBV18 NA TGTGCCAGCTCACCACAGGGTCCGGCGAATGGCTACACCTTC CASSPQGPANGYTF
NA TRBJ2-2 TRBV4-1 NA TGCGCCAGCAGCCAAGAGTTTGGAGGCGGGGAGCTGTTTTTT CASSQEFGGGELFF
TRBD1 TRBJ1-4 TRBV11-2 NA TGTGCCAGCAGCTACAGGGGGCGATCTGAAAAACTGTTTTTT CASSYRGRSEKLFF
NA TRBJ2-7 TRBV27 NA TGTGCCAGCAGGCTCCGGGACGGACCTTACGAGCAGTACTTC CASRLRDGPYEQYF
NA TRBJ2-6 TRBV2 NA TGTGCCAGCAGAAGGACAGAGCAAATCTCTGGGGCCAACGTCCTGACTTTC CASRRTEQISGANVLTF
TRBD1 TRBJ1-6 TRBV6-1 NA TGTGCCAGCAGTGAAGGACAGGGGGCTTTTTCACCCCTCCACTTT CASSEGQGAFSPLHF
NA TRBJ1-4 TRBV5-1 NA TGCGCCAGCAGCTTGGCCGGGCAGGGGCTTGCAACTAATGAAAAACTGTTTTTT CASSLAGQGLATNEKLFF
TRBD1 TRBJ1-4 TRBV19 NA TGTGCCAGTAGAGCGGGGGACAGGCGGAATGAAAAACTGTTTTTT CASRAGDRRNEKLFF
TRBD1 TRBJ2-7 TRBV4-2 NA TGTGCCAGCAGCCCGACAGGGAGCCCCTACGAGCAGTACTTC CASSPTGSPYEQYF
NA TRBJ2-7 TRBV7-9 NA TGTGCCAGCAGCCTGGGAGATTCCTACGAGCAGTACTTC CASSLGDSYEQYF
NA TRBJ2-3 TRBV28 NA TGTGCCAGCATGAGGGCAGATACGCAGTATTTT CASMRADTQYF
TRBD1 TRBJ2-2 TRBV5-1 NA TGCGCCAGCAGCTTGGCGACAGGGGGCCTGAACACCGGGGAGCTGTTTTTT CASSLATGGLNTGELFF
NA TRBJ1-5 TRBV23-1 NA TGCGCCAGCAGTCCGCTTTATACCTCTCAACATCAGATCTCCAATCAGCCCCAGCATTTT CASSPLYTSQHQISNQPQHF
NA TRBJ2-1 TRBV19 NA TGTGCCAGTAGTAGGTCTAGCCTGAAACCGGGCAATGAGCAGTTCTTC CASSRSSLKPGNEQFF
NA TRBJ2-3 TRBV11-2 NA TGTGCCAGCAGCTTAGGTGTGGGAGATACGCAGTATTTT CASSLGVGDTQYF
TRBD2 TRBJ2-7 TRBV11-2 NA TGTGCCAGCAGCCTAGACCGCCCGGGACTAGTTCGGGAGCAGTACTTC CASSLDRPGLVREQYF
NA TRBJ2-3 TRBV9 NA TGTGCCAGCAGCACCCTAAGTGATGGTACTAGCACAGATACGCAGTATTTT CASSTLSDGTSTDTQYF
NA TRBJ2-1 TRBV20-1 NA TGCAGTGCTCGGCGGGGCAATGAGCAGTTCTTC CSARRGNEQFF
NA TRBJ1-1 TRBV5-1 NA TGCGCCAGCAGCAGCAGGACACTGAACACTGAAGCTTTCTTT CASSSRTLNTEAFF
NA TRBJ1-2 TRBV5-4 NA TGTGCCAGCAGCTTGGACGGGTTAAGTAACTGGGGCTACACCTTC CASSLDGLSNWGYTF
TRBD2 TRBJ2-2 TRBV5-4 NA TGTGCCAGCACCTGGGGGACTAGCGTTACCGGGGAGCTGTTTTTT CASTWGTSVTGELFF
NA TRBJ2-7 TRBV5-8 NA TGTGCCAGCAGTCCCTATGGAGAGCAGTACTTC CASSPYGEQYF
NA TRBJ2-3 TRBV15 NA TGTGCCACCAGCAGAGGGGCAGATACGCAGTATTTT CATSRGADTQYF
NA TRBJ2-1 TRBV2 NA TGTGCCAGCAGTGAACGGCGGAACGTCGCCTACAATGAGCAGTTCTTC CASSERRNVAYNEQFF
NA TRBJ1-5 TRBV27 NA TGTGCCAGCAGCACCGGGGGCGTGGGTAATCAGCCCCAGCATTTT CASSTGGVGNQPQHF
NA TRBJ1-2 TRBV2 NA TGTGCCTCTAGCGGAGATTCCAACTATGGCTACACCTTC CASSGDSNYGYTF
NA TRBJ2-1 TRBV7-9 NA TGTGCCAGCAGCTTAGTCGACTCTGGCAATGAGCAGTTCTTC CASSLVDSGNEQFF
NA TRBJ1-1 TRBV28 NA TGTGCCAGCAGCCGGGCCCGGGGAACTGAAGCTTTCTTT CASSRARGTEAFF
NA TRBJ2-2 TRBV7-4 NA TGTGCCAGCAGCTTACCAAACACCGGGGAGCTGTTTTTT CASSLPNTGELFF
NA TRBJ2-2 TRBV7-3 once TGTGCCAGCAGCCCGACACCTTGGAGGGAGCTGTTTTTT CASSPTPWRELFF
TRBD1 TRBJ2-7 TRBV11-2 NA TGTGCCAGCAGCTTGTCCCCGGGACAGGTAACCTACGAGCAGTACTTC CASSLSPGQVTYEQYF
TRBD2 TRBJ2-2 TRBV5-6 once TGTGCCAGCAGCGTTATAGCGGGAGGCGCCGGGGAGCTGTTTTTT CASSVIAGGAGELFF
TRBD1 TRBJ2-2 TRBV6-1 once TGTGCCAGCAGCATACAGGGGGCTGACGGGGAGCTGTTTTTT CASSIQGADGELFF
NA TRBJ2-1 TRBV7-3 NA TGTGCCAGCAGCTTAACTGGGGCTGAGCAGTTCTTC CASSLTGAEQFF
TRBD1 TRBJ1-1 TRBV9 NA TGTGCCAGCAGCGGCCGGACAGGGGAGTACCACGAAGCTTTCTTT CASSGRTGEYHEAFF
NA TRBJ2-2 TRBV28 NA TGTGCCAGCAGTTTCTGGGCGGTCGGGTACACCGGGGAGCTGTTTTTT CASSFWAVGYTGELFF
TRBD1 TRBJ1-4 TRBV4-1 few TGCGCCAGCAGCCATCCGACCGGGACAGGGGGCGAAAAACTGTTTTTT CASSHPTGTGGEKLFF
NA TRBJ2-1 TRBV15 NA TGTGCCACCAGCAGCCAGGTGGGGGACAATGAGCAGTTCTTC CATSSQVGDNEQFF
TRBD1 TRBJ1-1 TRBV18 NA TGTGCCAGCTCACCAACGGGACAGGGGGACACTGAAGCTTTCTTT CASSPTGQGDTEAFF